This T cell receptor (beta chain) was profiled in a study of identical twins. V was trimmed by 0 bases and J by 4 bases, leaving 10 bases between them. Per the germline V gene, CDR1 is MGHRA and CDR2 is YSYEKL. CDR3 length: 14 amino acids. General observations from the study: Whereas memory repertoires showed no such difference, abundant cord blood beta clonotypes carried fewer insertions. The models gave estimates that fell short of the out-of-frame TCR alpha sharing seen in monozygotic twins.

This clonotype was counted many times. Its antigen remains unknown. Each CDR3 protein is one row after TCRdb ran MiXCR on the 5' RACE reads. The sample has 200,000 to 250,000 distinct CDR3 sequences, roughly 7.5% seen once; the top ten hold about 1.8%. These same data were also listed under a study on yellow fever vaccine responses in identical twins.

The sample taken for sequencing was memory (CD45RO+) T cells sorted from blood. The TCR sequence derives from a woman between 18 and 29 years old in good health. This chain connects TRBV4-1 to TRBJ2-7; the D gene is possibly TRBD1 (5 bases). The CDR3 sequence is CASSQEQGRYEQYF. DNA of the CDR3: TGCGCCAGCAGCCAAGAGCAGGGTCGGTACGAGCAGTACTTC.